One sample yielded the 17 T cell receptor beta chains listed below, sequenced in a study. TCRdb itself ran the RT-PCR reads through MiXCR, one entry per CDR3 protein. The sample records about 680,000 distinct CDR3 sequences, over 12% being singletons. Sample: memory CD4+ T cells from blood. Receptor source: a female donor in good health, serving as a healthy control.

The CDR3 protein is CASSYYRDARSGAEAFF. CDR3 sequence (DNA): TGTGCCAGCAGTTACTACCGGGACGCACGCAGCGGAGCTGAAGCTTTCTTT. The V call is TRBV6-6, the J call TRBJ1-1; weak D call: TRBD1 (5 bases). This CDR3 contains 17 residues. Per the germline V gene, CDR1 is MNHNY and CDR2 is SVGAGI (reference sequence). The germline V and J ends were trimmed by 1 base and 6 bases, with 21 bases remaining between them.

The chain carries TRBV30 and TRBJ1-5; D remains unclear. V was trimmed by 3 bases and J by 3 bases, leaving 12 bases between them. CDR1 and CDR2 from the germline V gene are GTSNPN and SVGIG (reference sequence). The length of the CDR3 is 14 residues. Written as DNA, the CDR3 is TGTGCCTGGAGCGTCTCGGGGATCAATCAGCCCCAGCATTTT. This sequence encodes CAWSVSGINQPQHF.

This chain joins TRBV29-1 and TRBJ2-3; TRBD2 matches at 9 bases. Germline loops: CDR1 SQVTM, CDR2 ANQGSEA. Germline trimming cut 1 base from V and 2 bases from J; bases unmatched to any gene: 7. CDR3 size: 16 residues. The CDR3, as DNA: TGCAGCGTTGAAGGTGTCCTAGCGGGGAACACAGATACGCAGTATTTT. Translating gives CSVEGVLAGNTDTQYF.

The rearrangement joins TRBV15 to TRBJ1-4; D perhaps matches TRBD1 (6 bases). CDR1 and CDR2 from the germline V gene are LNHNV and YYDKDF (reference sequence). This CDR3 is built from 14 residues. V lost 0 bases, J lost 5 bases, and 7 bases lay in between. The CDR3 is CATSREQGNEKLFF. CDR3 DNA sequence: TGTGCCACCAGCAGAGAGCAGGGGAATGAAAAACTGTTTTTT.

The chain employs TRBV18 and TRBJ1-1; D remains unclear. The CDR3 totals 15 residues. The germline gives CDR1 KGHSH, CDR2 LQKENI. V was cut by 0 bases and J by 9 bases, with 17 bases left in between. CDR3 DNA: TGTGCCAGCTCACCACCAAGGCCTGAGGTACCGAAAGCTTTCTTT. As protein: CASSPPRPEVPKAFF.

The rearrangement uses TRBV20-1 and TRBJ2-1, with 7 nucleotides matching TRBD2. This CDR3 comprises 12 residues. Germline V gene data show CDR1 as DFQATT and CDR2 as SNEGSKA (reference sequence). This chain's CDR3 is CCLGEGGYEQFF. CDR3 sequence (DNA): TGCTGCCTTGGGGAGGGAGGATATGAGCAGTTCTTC.

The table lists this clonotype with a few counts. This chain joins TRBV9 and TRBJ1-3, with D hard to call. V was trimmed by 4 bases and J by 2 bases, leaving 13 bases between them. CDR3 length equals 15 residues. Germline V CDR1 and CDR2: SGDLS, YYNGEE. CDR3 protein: CASSPSVGTGNTIYF. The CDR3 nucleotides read TGTGCCAGCAGCCCCTCGGTTGGCACTGGAAACACCATATATTTT.

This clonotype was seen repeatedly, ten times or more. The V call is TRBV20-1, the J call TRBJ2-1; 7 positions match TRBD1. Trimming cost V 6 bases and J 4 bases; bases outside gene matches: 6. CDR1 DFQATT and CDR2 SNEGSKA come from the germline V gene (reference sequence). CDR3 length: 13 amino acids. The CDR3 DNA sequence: TGCAGTGCGGATTCAGGGGGTTACAATGAGCAGTTCTTC. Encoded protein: CSADSGGYNEQFF.

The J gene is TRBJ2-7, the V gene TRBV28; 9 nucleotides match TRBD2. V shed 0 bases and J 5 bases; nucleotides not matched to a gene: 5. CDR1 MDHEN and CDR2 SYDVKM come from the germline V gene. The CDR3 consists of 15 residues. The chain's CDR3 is CASSLWLAGSNEQYF. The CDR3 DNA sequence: TGTGCCAGCAGTTTATGGCTAGCGGGATCGAACGAGCAGTACTTC.

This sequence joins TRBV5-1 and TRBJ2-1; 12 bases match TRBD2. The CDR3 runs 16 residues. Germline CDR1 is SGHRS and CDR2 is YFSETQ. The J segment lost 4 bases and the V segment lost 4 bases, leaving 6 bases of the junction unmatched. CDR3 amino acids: CASSVSLAGGYNEQFF. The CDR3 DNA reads TGCGCCAGCAGCGTATCACTAGCGGGAGGTTACAATGAGCAGTTCTTC.

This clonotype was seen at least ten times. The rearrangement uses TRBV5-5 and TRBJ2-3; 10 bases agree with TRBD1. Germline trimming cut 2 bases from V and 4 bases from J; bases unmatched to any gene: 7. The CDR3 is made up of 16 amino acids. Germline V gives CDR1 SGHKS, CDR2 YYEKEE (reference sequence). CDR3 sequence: CASSFGDRGLADTQYF. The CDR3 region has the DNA TGTGCCAGCAGCTTCGGAGACAGGGGGCTGGCAGATACGCAGTATTTT. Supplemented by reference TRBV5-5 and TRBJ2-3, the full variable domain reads DAGVTQSPTHLIKTRGQQVTLRCSPISGHKSVSWYQQVLGQGPQFIFQYYEKEERGRGNFPDRFSARQFPNYSSELNVNALLLGDSALYLCASSFGDRGLADTQYFGPGTRLTVL.

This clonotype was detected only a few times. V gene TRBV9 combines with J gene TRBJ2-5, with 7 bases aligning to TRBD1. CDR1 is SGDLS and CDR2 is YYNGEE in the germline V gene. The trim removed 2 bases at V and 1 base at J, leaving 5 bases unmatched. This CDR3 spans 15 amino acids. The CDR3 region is CASSVRGQPQETQYF. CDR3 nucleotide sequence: TGTGCCAGCAGCGTGAGGGGACAGCCCCAAGAGACCCAGTACTTC.

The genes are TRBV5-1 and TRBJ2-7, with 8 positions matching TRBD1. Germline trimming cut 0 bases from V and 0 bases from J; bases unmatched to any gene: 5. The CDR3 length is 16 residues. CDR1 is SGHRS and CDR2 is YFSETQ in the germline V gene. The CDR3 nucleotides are TGCGCCAGCAGCTTGGGGGGACAGGCGAGCTCCTACGAGCAGTACTTC. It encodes CASSLGGQASSYEQYF.

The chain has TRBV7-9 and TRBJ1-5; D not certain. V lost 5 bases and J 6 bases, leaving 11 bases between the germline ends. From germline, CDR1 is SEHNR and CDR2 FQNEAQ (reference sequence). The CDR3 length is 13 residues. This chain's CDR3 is CASSRDGVQPQHF. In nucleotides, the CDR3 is TGTGCCAGCAGCCGGGATGGGGTTCAGCCCCAGCATTTT.

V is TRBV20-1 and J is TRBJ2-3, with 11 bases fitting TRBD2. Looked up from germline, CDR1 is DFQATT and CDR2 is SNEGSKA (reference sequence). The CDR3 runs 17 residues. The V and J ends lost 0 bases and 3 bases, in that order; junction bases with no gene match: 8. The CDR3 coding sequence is TGCAGTGCTAGAGATAGTCTAGCGGGAGGTCGTACAGATACGCAGTATTTT. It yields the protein CSARDSLAGGRTDTQYF.

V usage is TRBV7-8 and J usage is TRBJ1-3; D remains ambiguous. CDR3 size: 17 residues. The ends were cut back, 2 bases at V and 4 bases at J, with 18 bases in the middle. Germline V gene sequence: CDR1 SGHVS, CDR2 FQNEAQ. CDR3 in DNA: TGTGCCAGCAGCTTATCGGCTGTCGGAATAAAAGGAAACACCATATATTTT. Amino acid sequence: CASSLSAVGIKGNTIYF. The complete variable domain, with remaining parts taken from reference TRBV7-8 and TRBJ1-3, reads GAGVSQSPRYKVAKRGQDVALRCDPISGHVSLFWYQQALGQGPEFLTYFQNEAQLDKSGLPSDRFFAERPEGSVSTLKIQRTQQEDSAVYLCASSLSAVGIKGNTIYFGEGSWLTVV.

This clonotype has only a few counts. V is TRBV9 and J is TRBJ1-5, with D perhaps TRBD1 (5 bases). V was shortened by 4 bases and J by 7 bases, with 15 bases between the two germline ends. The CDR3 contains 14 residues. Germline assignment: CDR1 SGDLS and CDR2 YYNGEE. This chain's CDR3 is CASSPEGAFQPQHF. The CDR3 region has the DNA TGTGCCAGCAGCCCCGAAGGGGCTTTCCAGCCCCAGCATTTT.